This T cell receptor beta chain was retrieved from a study of beta chain features in type 1 diabetes (dated by TCRdb to 2016 to 2019). General notes on the study: Mean age, gender distribution, total cell number and subset yield did not differ between patients and healthy donors. A total of 100 million to 140 million sorted cells were examined across all samples, and the number of cells per subset was strongly correlated with RNA yield. In the study, recently diagnosed type 1 diabetes patients and matched healthy donors were compared on the TCRB repertoires of their sorted circulating CD4+ T cell subsets. Whereas all 28 donors provided naive and central memory subsets, regulatory and stem cell-like memory subsets were isolated from just 8 patients and roughly eight healthy donors.

The High Capacity cDNA Reverse Transcription Kit was used to reverse transcribe all of the isolated RNA, meaning that expressed TCRB transcripts were what got sequenced. Deep immunoSEQ sequencing was applied to naive, central memory and regulatory T cell samples, giving an average of roughly 3.6 million total reads per sample. Sorted cells were lysed in RLT buffer, and RNA was extracted using DNase-treated RNeasy Micro or Mini kits according to cell number. Each cell subset was processed separately to prevent cross-contamination, with patient and healthy donor samples processed together. TCRB sequences were amplified from cDNA with the immunoSEQ multiplex PCR, producing 87-bp fragments spanning the CDR3 region. Amplicons were sequenced on the Illumina HiSeq platform. Regarding the original processing steps: Synthetic template baselines were used to correct PCR bias computationally, reads within Hamming distance 2 were collapsed, and singletons that could not be merged were discarded. By aligning reads against IMGT, V, D and J genes, CDR3 length, and insertions or deletions at six rearrangement sites were assigned. Clonotype counts were normalized to sorted cell number within each subset before computing true diversity and Gini coefficients with the tcR R package. Repertoire sharing was quantified using the overlap coefficient calculated on TCRB nucleotide sequences. TCRdb retrieved this table from immuneACCESS and kept in-frame rearrangements only. Not all clones are present; in checked studies, unresolved V genes account for under half, and no reason is known for the remainder. That table is the source of V, J and clone size, and D and trimming were worked out from the DNA. The sample records a few hundred thousand clones, 25% to 35% of which are singletons. Clones ranked in the top ten supply approximately 4% of the sample.

Comment on this clone: This receptor's antigen is unknown. Base qualities are not recorded, but no much larger clone differs from it by a single base.

General findings and caveats noted by the study authors: Naive, central memory and regulatory TCRB repertoires appeared to be more similar among patients than among healthy donors. In all four CD4+ subsets, TCRB CDR3 length was moderately but significantly shorter in type 1 diabetes patients. Because cDNA rather than genomic DNA was sequenced, highly expressing activated cells could have been over-represented, although no difference in activation and CD3 levels was found between groups. Only small numbers of individuals were included in the HLA sub-analyses, which left unresolved whether HLA type had any influence on TCRB rearrangement. At VDJ recombination sites, type 1 diabetes patients had fewer insertions and more deleted nucleotides, which implies abnormalities in thymic rearrangement. PCR may preferentially amplify shorter templates, but because patient and control samples were amplified and corrected together, any resulting skew would affect both groups equally.

Each donor gave one peripheral blood draw, about 110 mL on average, collected into heparinised tubes. A BD FACSAria II was used to sort naive, central memory, regulatory and stem cell-like memory CD4+ T cells with a panel that included CD45RO, CCR7, CD25, CD127, CD95 and CD27. A purity above 98% was achieved for all sorted populations. Right away, PBMCs were isolated by Lymphoprep density gradient centrifugation and were stained directly, with no culture step. So that batch effects would be minimized, each experiment stained and sorted samples in pairs, pairing one healthy donor with one patient. CDR1 and CDR2 are drawn from the germline V gene: SGHVS, FNYEAQ. The CDR3 runs 14 amino acids, cysteine and phenylalanine included. CDR3 DNA is the only sequence kept; it has 42 bases, read in frame from the first base. V is clipped by 5 bases and J by 0 bases, and the sequence between their germline boundaries is 10 bases long.

This TCR came from a man aged 25-40 years in good health. Sequencing was carried out using central memory CD4+ T cells from blood. The rearranged segments are TRBV7-6 and TRBJ1-1, with an unclear D gene assignment. The DNA sequence is TGTGCCAGCAGCCCTCGGCCGCTGAACACTGAAGCTTTCTTT. Its protein product is CASSPRPLNTEAFF.